This passage covers 26 T cell receptor beta chains from one sample sequenced in a study of T cell responses to AZD1222 COVID-19 vaccine. The table came from immunoSEQ multiplex PCR; TCRdb's copy has only in-frame clones and leaves some out. The table has 110,000 or so clones, around nine tenths seen once. Material: peripheral blood, obtained on day 0 of AZD1222 vaccination. Receptor source: an adult in good health.

The V gene is TRBV24-1, the J gene TRBJ2-3, with TRBD2 matching 8 bases. The CDR3 contains 15 residues. The V and J ends lost 2 bases and 6 bases, in that order; junction bases with no gene match: 6. CDR1 KGHDR and CDR2 SFDVKD come from the germline V gene. Here the CDR3 DNA reads TGTGCCACCAGTGATTCGGGACCGGGGGGGGATACGCAGTATTTT. The encoded protein is CATSDSGPGGDTQYF.

The J gene is TRBJ1-5, the V gene TRBV2; D ambiguous. CDR1 SNHLY and CDR2 FYNNEI come from the germline V gene. V was pared by 1 base and J by 0 bases, with 4 bases between. This CDR3 spans 14 amino acids. The CDR3 nucleotides read TGTGCCAGCAGTGAAGTAAATAGCAATCAGCCCCAGCATTTT. Protein sequence: CASSEVNSNQPQHF.

CDR3 bases: TGTGCCAGCAGCACCGGGACAGGGGGCTTCAATGAGCAGTTCTTC. It encodes CASSTGTGGFNEQFF. The gene calls are TRBV11-3 and TRBJ2-1, with TRBD1 identical over 12 bases. Germline CDR1 reads SGHNT; CDR2 reads YENEEA. J gave up 6 bases and V 5 bases, and 5 bases lay outside the gene matches. The CDR3 length is 15 residues.

The genes are TRBV28 and TRBJ1-6, with 10 nucleotides matching TRBD1. The CDR3 runs 14 residues. Germline CDR1 reads MDHEN; CDR2 reads SYDVKM. J gave up 10 bases and V 6 bases, and 6 bases lay outside the gene matches. The DNA of the CDR3 is TGTGCCAGCAGGAAGACAGGGGGCGCATCACCCCTCCACTTT. Protein sequence: CASRKTGGASPLHF.

A single count supports this clone. The chain uses TRBV3-1 (or the pseudogene TRBV3-2) and TRBJ1-6; D not resolved. V shed 7 bases and J shed 7 bases, with 14 bases lying between them. Germline-derived CDR1 and CDR2 are LGHDT and YNNKEL (reference sequence). This CDR3 is built from 14 residues. The CDR3 coding sequence is TGTGCCAGCAACCACGGTCCCGCAAATTCACCCCTCCACTTT. Amino acid sequence: CASNHGPANSPLHF.

This chain links TRBV5-1 with TRBJ2-3; D remains ambiguous. Germline V gives CDR1 SGHRS, CDR2 YFSETQ. The CDR3 has 15 residues. The germline V and J ends were trimmed by 2 bases and 0 bases, with 10 bases remaining between them. CDR3 DNA: TGCGCCAGCAGCTTAAGAGGAGTAAGCACAGATACGCAGTATTTT. This sequence encodes CASSLRGVSTDTQYF.

The chain employs TRBV30 and TRBJ2-1; 14 nucleotides align to TRBD2. Trimming removed 4 bases from V and 0 bases from J; junction bases left unmatched: 14. Germline CDR1 is GTSNPN and CDR2 is SVGIG (reference sequence). The CDR3 covers 20 residues. CDR3: CAWNPTQRTSGGSSYNEQFF. In DNA form, the CDR3 reads TGTGCCTGGAACCCAACCCAACGGACTAGCGGGGGGAGCTCCTACAATGAGCAGTTCTTC. The full variable domain, with the rest looked up from reference TRBV30 and TRBJ2-1, is SQTIHQWPATLVQPVGSPLSLECTVEGTSNPNLYWYRQAAGRGLQLLFYSVGIGQISSEVPQNLSASRPQDRQFILSSKKLLLSDSGFYLCAWNPTQRTSGGSSYNEQFFGPGTRLTVL.

This chain connects TRBV3-1 (or the pseudogene TRBV3-2) to TRBJ2-3; D assignment may be TRBD1 or TRBD2 (5 bases each). Germline assignment: CDR1 LGHDT and CDR2 YNNKEL (reference sequence). The CDR3 has 16 residues. Trimming cost V 5 bases and J 1 base, with 16 bases left between them. Here the CDR3 reads CASSSGAFGGTDTQYF. The DNA of the CDR3 is TGTGCCAGCAGCTCCGGGGCCTTTGGGGGCACAGATACGCAGTATTTT.

The chain couples TRBV5-1 to TRBJ2-3, with 10 bases identical to TRBD2. This CDR3 contains 16 residues. Trimming removed 4 bases from V and 2 bases from J; junction bases left unmatched: 7. Germline values: CDR1 SGHRS, CDR2 YFSETQ. This CDR3 reads CASSVGTSEYTDTQYF. CDR3 nucleotide sequence: TGCGCCAGCAGCGTGGGGACTAGCGAATACACAGATACGCAGTATTTT.

This chain joins TRBV6-5 and TRBJ1-1; no reliable D call. This CDR3 contains 13 residues. The V end lost 7 bases, the J end lost 5 bases, and 14 bases lay between the germline ends. Germline V gives CDR1 MNHEY, CDR2 SVGAGI. The chain's CDR3 is CASIRATGTEAFF. The CDR3 DNA sequence: TGTGCCAGCATCCGTGCCACGGGAACTGAAGCTTTCTTT.

Here the CDR3 reads CASSLTDTQYF. CDR3 coding DNA: TGCGCCAGCAGTTTAACAGATACGCAGTATTTT. The V and J genes are TRBV5-1 and TRBJ2-3; D uncertain. Germline V gene sequence: CDR1 SGHRS, CDR2 YFSETQ. This CDR3 comprises 11 residues. V was cut by 5 bases and J by 3 bases, with 4 bases left in between.

J is TRBJ1-1 and V is TRBV29-1, with TRBD1 matching over 7 bases. CDR3 length: 15 residues. Germline CDR1 reads SQVTM; CDR2 reads ANQGSEA. The ends lost 6 bases at V and 7 bases at J; junction bases unmatched: 17. The CDR3 protein is CSVQEVWTGRGEAFF. Written as DNA, the CDR3 is TGCAGCGTCCAAGAGGTTTGGACAGGCAGGGGTGAAGCTTTCTTT.

The CDR3 DNA follows: TGTGCCAGCAGCTACCTTAGCGGGAGTGCCTACAATGAGCAGTTCTTC. It specifies CASSYLSGSAYNEQFF. This rearrangement joins TRBV5-6 to TRBJ2-1; 9 nucleotides align to TRBD2. With V trimmed by 3 bases and J by 2 bases, 6 bases remained unmatched. Germline CDR1 SGHDT, CDR2 YYEEEE. This CDR3 is built from 16 residues.

The chain couples TRBV28 to TRBJ1-5; D not certain. The length of the CDR3 is 15 residues. Germline V CDR1 and CDR2: MDHEN, SYDVKM. V was pared by 7 bases and J by 1 base, with 14 bases between. The CDR3 reads CASNPTFGSNQPQHF. CDR3 in DNA: TGTGCCAGCAACCCGACGTTTGGGAGCAATCAGCCCCAGCATTTT.

V gene TRBV7-2 combines with J gene TRBJ2-7; 8 positions match TRBD1. V was pared by 5 bases and J by 6 bases, with 12 bases of the junction left unmatched. The CDR3 extends over 15 amino acids. Germline-derived CDR1 and CDR2 are SGHTA and FQGNSA. The CDR3 coding sequence is TGTGCCAGCAGCCCTTCCATGGGACAGGCGTTCGAGCAGTACTTC. Translating gives CASSPSMGQAFEQYF. Combining the CDR3 with reference TRBV7-2 and TRBJ2-7 gives the whole variable domain GAGVSQSPSNKVTEKGKDVELRCDPISGHTALYWYRQSLGQGLEFLIYFQGNSAPDKSGLPSDRFSAERTGGSVSTLTIQRTQQEDSAVYLCASSPSMGQAFEQYFGPGTRLTVT.

This clone appeared a few times. V is TRBV19 and J is TRBJ1-1; D gene uncertain. From germline, CDR1 is LNHDA and CDR2 SQIVND (reference sequence). Trimming shortened V by 3 bases and J by 3 bases, and 8 bases separated the two germline ends. This CDR3 comprises 13 residues. CDR3 sequence: CASSMDRDTEAFF. The CDR3 nucleotides read TGTGCCAGTAGTATGGACCGAGACACTGAAGCTTTCTTT.

This clone was seen just once. The chain employs TRBV4-3 and TRBJ2-1, with D possibly being TRBD1 (5 bases). From germline, CDR1 is LGHNA and CDR2 YSLEER. The CDR3 totals 15 residues. Trimming pared 2 bases from V and 1 base from J, leaving 9 bases between. The DNA for the CDR3 is TGCGCCAGCAGCCAAAATCCAGGGTCCTACAATGAGCAGTTCTTC. Protein: CASSQNPGSYNEQFF.

This rearrangement joins TRBV5-6 to TRBJ2-3; TRBD2 aligns across 11 bases. CDR1 and CDR2 from the germline V gene are SGHDT and YYEEEE. This CDR3 has 15 amino acids. Trimming removed 2 bases from V and 1 base from J; junction bases left unmatched: 0. The DNA of the CDR3 is TGTGCCAGCAGCTTTAGCGGGAGGGGCACAGATACGCAGTATTTT. Protein sequence: CASSFSGRGTDTQYF.

This rearrangement joins TRBV28 to TRBJ2-7; D not resolved. CDR3 length: 12 amino acids. Germline loops: CDR1 MDHEN, CDR2 SYDVKM. V lost 1 base, J lost 6 bases, and 7 bases lay in between. CDR3 bases: TGTGCCAGCAGTTTATTAGTCGGCGAGCAGTACTTC. Its protein is CASSLLVGEQYF.

The rearrangement links TRBV28 to TRBJ2-7; 9 bases match TRBD2. Per the germline V gene, CDR1 is MDHEN and CDR2 is SYDVKM. J gave up 3 bases and V 3 bases, and 6 bases lay outside the gene matches. CDR3 length: 15 residues. The CDR3 nucleotides read TGTGCCAGCAGTTTCCATAGCGGGAGTCACTACGAGCAGTACTTC. It specifies CASSFHSGSHYEQYF.

The chain is built from TRBV27 and TRBJ2-1; TRBD2 agrees at 8 bases. Germline trimming cut 4 bases from V and 8 bases from J; bases unmatched to any gene: 10. The CDR3 is made up of 15 amino acids. Per germline, CDR1 MNHEY and CDR2 SMNVEV (reference sequence). For the CDR3, the DNA is TGTGCCAGCAGTTCGAGACTAGACGGGGGGGATGAGCAGTTCTTC. This sequence encodes CASSSRLDGGDEQFF.

Details on this clone: The same CDR3 can be traced to other DNA sequences in this sample. The rearrangement uses TRBV28 and TRBJ2-1; D not certain. Germline V gene sequence: CDR1 MDHEN, CDR2 SYDVKM. Trimming took 10 bases from V and 2 from J, leaving 12 bases between them. The CDR3 length is 13 residues. This CDR3 reads CATWGGPYNEQFF. The CDR3 DNA follows: TGTGCCACCTGGGGTGGCCCCTACAATGAGCAGTTCTTC. Full variable domain (remainder filled in from reference TRBV28 and TRBJ2-1): DVKVTQSSRYLVKRTGEKVFLECVQDMDHENMFWYRQDPGLGLRLIYFSYDVKMKEKGDIPEGYSVSREKKERFSLILESASTNQTSMYLCATWGGPYNEQFFGPGTRLTVL.

The table lists this clone with a count of one. This rearrangement joins TRBV28 to TRBJ2-7; 8 bases align to TRBD1. CDR3 length: 15 amino acids. Looked up from germline, CDR1 is MDHEN and CDR2 is SYDVKM. The junction had 9 bases not matched to a gene; V was cut back by 6 bases and J by 2 bases. CDR3 sequence (DNA): TGTGCCAGCAGAGGCAAGCGACAGGGGCCCTACGAGCAGTACTTC. It specifies CASRGKRQGPYEQYF.

This chain joins TRBV18 and TRBJ2-7; 10 nucleotides line up with TRBD1. Germline assignment: CDR1 KGHSH and CDR2 LQKENI. The CDR3 loop spans 14 amino acids. Trimming at V came to 2 bases and at J to 7 bases, leaving 5 bases not matched to a gene. The CDR3 region has the DNA TGTGCCAGCTCACCAAGGGGGACAGGGGATGAGCAGTACTTC. Its translation is CASSPRGTGDEQYF.

The chain employs TRBV28 and TRBJ1-4, with D perhaps TRBD1 (5 bases). The V gene's germline CDR1 is MDHEN and CDR2 SYDVKM. V lost 7 bases, J lost 11 bases, and 14 bases lay in between. This CDR3 has 12 residues. Here the CDR3 DNA reads TGTGCCAGCACTCACCCTGGGGGGAAACTGTTTTTT. It yields the protein CASTHPGGKLFF.

The chain combines TRBV19 with TRBJ1-1, with TRBD1 matching 8 bases. After removal of 6 bases from V and 4 bases from J, the junction contained 4 bases not matched to a gene. The germline gives CDR1 LNHDA, CDR2 SQIVND (reference sequence). CDR3 length equals 13 residues. The CDR3 sequence: CASSGQGGTEAFF. CDR3 DNA sequence: TGTGCCAGTAGCGGACAGGGTGGCACTGAAGCTTTCTTT.